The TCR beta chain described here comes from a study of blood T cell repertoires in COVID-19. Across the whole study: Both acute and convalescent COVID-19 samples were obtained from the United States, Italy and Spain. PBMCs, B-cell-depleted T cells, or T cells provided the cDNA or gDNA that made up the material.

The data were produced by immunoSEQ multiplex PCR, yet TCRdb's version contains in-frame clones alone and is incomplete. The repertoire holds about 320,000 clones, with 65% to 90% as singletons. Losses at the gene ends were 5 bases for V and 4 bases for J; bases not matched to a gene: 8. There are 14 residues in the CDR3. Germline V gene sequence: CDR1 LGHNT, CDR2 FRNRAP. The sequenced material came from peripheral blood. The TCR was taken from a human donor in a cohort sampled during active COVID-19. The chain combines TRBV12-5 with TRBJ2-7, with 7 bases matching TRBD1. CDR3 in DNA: TGTGCTAGTGGTCGAGGGGGCGGGTTGTACGAGCAGTACTTC. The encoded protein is CASGRGGGLYEQYF.